The 18 T cell receptor beta chains below were found in one sample sequenced in a study of vaccination effects on CD4 cells after COVID-19. Peptide-pool stimulation followed by sequencing identified expanded antigen-specific CD4+ clonotypes in the ViraFEST assay. Once cultured for 10 days, the cells underwent separation to obtain CD4+ T cells. Confirmation by PCR established that the person had SARS-CoV-2 infection between March and December 2020. These TCRs' antigens remain unknown. Using immunoSEQ multiplex PCR, the repertoire was profiled, and TCRdb retains in-frame clones only, with some absent. Of around 53,000 clones listed, roughly three quarters are singletons. Specimen: CD4+ T cells from PBMCs cultured with HIV peptides, collected before COVID-19 vaccination. The subset is: HIV-1 Nef peptide pool negative control/reference culture. The receptors come from a human donor who had a prior SARS-CoV-2 infection.

The chain is built from TRBV24-1 and TRBJ2-3, with 7 bases aligning to TRBD2. Trimming cost V 3 bases and J 7 bases; bases outside gene matches: 15. This CDR3 region has 17 residues. The germline V gene encodes CDR1 KGHDR and CDR2 SFDVKD. CDR3 sequence: CATSDLSAGEDWNTQYF. The CDR3 bases are TGTGCCACCAGTGATCTTAGTGCGGGAGAGGATTGGAATACGCAGTATTTT.

The V call is TRBV9, the J call TRBJ1-2; D is uncertain. The germline V gene encodes CDR1 SGDLS and CDR2 YYNGEE. V lost 1 base and J 2 bases, leaving 6 bases between the germline ends. CDR3 length equals 13 residues. The CDR3 reads CASSVSVNYGYTF. The CDR3 region has the DNA TGTGCCAGCAGCGTATCGGTAAACTATGGCTACACCTTC. Full variable domain (missing parts from reference TRBV9 and TRBJ1-2): DSGVTQTPKHLITATGQRVTLRCSPRSGDLSVYWYQQSLDQGLQFLIQYYNGEERAKGNILERFSAQQFPDLHSELNLSSLELGDSALYFCASSVSVNYGYTFGSGTRLTVV.

This clone was counted a few times. The rearrangement links TRBV7-9 to TRBJ2-7, with 7 bases matching TRBD2. Per germline, CDR1 SEHNR and CDR2 FQNEAQ (reference sequence). Trimming took 3 bases from V and 1 from J; bases not matched to a gene: 15. The CDR3 sequence is 18 residues long. The CDR3 spells CASSFTPGTKAESYEQYF. In DNA, the CDR3 is TGTGCCAGCAGCTTTACTCCCGGGACTAAAGCCGAATCCTACGAGCAGTACTTC.

This clone appeared once. The chain links TRBV5-4 to TRBJ2-1; 11 bases match TRBD2. CDR1 and CDR2 from the germline V gene are SGHNT and YYREEE (reference sequence). V lost 7 bases and J lost 9; bases outside the gene matches: 12. CDR3 length: 15 residues. CDR3: CASGLAGGPGGEQFF. The CDR3 nucleotides read TGTGCCAGCGGATTAGCGGGAGGGCCAGGTGGTGAGCAGTTCTTC.

The chain links TRBV7-9 to TRBJ2-7; a possible D gene is TRBD2 (5 bases). Germline values: CDR1 SEHNR, CDR2 FQNEAQ (reference sequence). Trimming left V 1 base short and J 4 bases short, with 11 bases between. The CDR3 has 14 residues. This chain's CDR3 is CASSLEGSLYEQYF. The DNA for the CDR3 is TGTGCCAGCAGCTTAGAAGGGAGCCTTTACGAGCAGTACTTC.

The chain joins TRBV11-2 to TRBJ2-1, with 9 bases identical to TRBD2. The CDR3 consists of 18 residues. Germline-derived CDR1 and CDR2 are SGHAT and FQNNGV. Trimming removed 6 bases from V and 3 bases from J; junction bases left unmatched: 15. CDR3 protein: CASRPRGSGGFVYNEQFF. The CDR3 nucleotides are TGTGCCAGCAGGCCCCGGGGGAGCGGGGGGTTTGTCTACAATGAGCAGTTCTTC.

There are a few counts of this clone. This chain links TRBV29-1 with TRBJ2-3; a weak D match, TRBD2 (5 bases). Germline CDR1 SQVTM, CDR2 ANQGSEA. The CDR3 extends over 14 amino acids. Deletions cut 3 bases from V and 3 bases from J, with 13 bases between. CDR3 amino acids: CSVEGARATDTQYF. In DNA, the CDR3 is TGCAGCGTTGAGGGAGCAAGAGCTACAGATACGCAGTATTTT.

Worth noting for this clone: The same CDR3 is also encoded by other DNA sequences in this sample. CDR3 residues: CASSEQGAGNTIYF. The CDR3 nucleotides read TGTGCCAGCAGTGAACAGGGGGCTGGAAACACCATATATTTT. V is TRBV2 and J is TRBJ1-3; 7 bases align to TRBD1. Per the germline V gene, CDR1 is SNHLY and CDR2 is FYNNEI. Germline trimming cut 2 bases from V and 2 bases from J; bases unmatched to any gene: 0. There are 14 residues in the CDR3.

The sample holds a few counts of this clone. The rearrangement links TRBV5-1 to TRBJ1-1; D is unresolved. Trimming pared 1 base from V and 1 base from J, leaving 8 bases between. The germline gives CDR1 SGHRS, CDR2 YFSETQ. The CDR3 consists of 14 residues. CDR3 bases: TGCGCCAGCAGCTTGCAGGACTCGAACACTGAAGCTTTCTTT. Translated, it gives CASSLQDSNTEAFF. Together with reference TRBV5-1 and TRBJ1-1, the CDR3 gives the full variable domain: KAGVTQTPRYLIKTRGQQVTLSCSPISGHRSVSWYQQTPGQGLQFLFEYFSETQRNKGNFPGRFSGRQFSNSRSEMNVSTLELGDSALYLCASSLQDSNTEAFFGQGTRLTVV.

In its sample, this clone was seen a few times. The chain links TRBV30 to TRBJ1-6; the D gene is possibly TRBD1 (5 bases). Germline CDR1 and CDR2: GTSNPN and SVGIG (reference sequence). The V end lost 0 bases, the J end lost 8 bases, and 14 bases lay between the germline ends. The CDR3 spans 15 residues. The CDR3 sequence: CAWSVAAVGDSPLHF. The CDR3 DNA reads TGTGCCTGGAGTGTAGCCGCGGTGGGGGATTCACCCCTCCACTTT.

The chain has TRBV6-5 and TRBJ2-5, with D uncertain. This CDR3 region has 10 residues. Between the trimmed V and J ends, which lost 10 bases and 5 bases, there was a span of 8 bases. Per the germline V gene, CDR1 is MNHEY and CDR2 is SVGAGI. In DNA form, the CDR3 reads TGTGCCACTCCCCCGGAGACCCAGTACTTC. This gives the protein CATPPETQYF.

This chain uses TRBV3-1 (or the pseudogene TRBV3-2) with TRBJ2-1, with D possibly TRBD2 on 5 matching bases. The CDR3 has 13 amino acids. Trimming cost V 8 bases and J 6 bases, with 14 bases left between them. The germline V gene encodes CDR1 LGHDT and CDR2 YNNKEL (reference sequence). As DNA, the CDR3 is TGTGCCAGCCAACTCGGACTCCTCAATGAGCAGTTCTTC. It encodes CASQLGLLNEQFF.

Only one count was recorded for this clone. The chain carries TRBV5-4 and TRBJ2-7; 10 bases fit TRBD2. The trim removed 1 base at V and 2 bases at J, leaving 12 bases unmatched. Germline V lookup: CDR1 SGHNT, CDR2 YYREEE (reference sequence). This CDR3 is 18 amino acids long. The CDR3 is CASSLRFVGTSAAYEQYF. The CDR3 region has the DNA TGTGCCAGCAGCTTGAGATTTGTGGGGACTAGCGCCGCCTACGAGCAGTACTTC.

This sequence joins TRBV7-8 and TRBJ1-1; 8 bases match TRBD1. Germline trimming cut 5 bases from V and 5 bases from J; bases unmatched to any gene: 4. The CDR3 is 13 residues long. Germline V gene lookup returns CDR1 SGHVS and CDR2 FQNEAQ. The CDR3 region has the DNA TGTGCCAGCAGCACACAGGGGGGAACTGAAGCTTTCTTT. Amino acids: CASSTQGGTEAFF.

The chain combines TRBV5-1 with TRBJ2-1; 12 bases line up with TRBD2. The germline CDR1 and CDR2 sequences are SGHRS and YFSETQ. With 5 bases clipped from V and 4 bases from J, the junction kept 4 bases outside the gene matches. The CDR3 covers 15 residues. CDR3 protein: CASSAGLAGYNEQFF. The CDR3 DNA reads TGCGCCAGCAGTGCGGGACTAGCGGGTTACAATGAGCAGTTCTTC.

The chain links TRBV7-9 to TRBJ2-2; unclear D gene. V was cut by 8 bases and J by 2 bases, with 9 bases left in between. Germline V gives CDR1 SEHNR, CDR2 FQNEAQ (reference sequence). The length of the CDR3 is 13 residues. CDR3 bases: TGTGCCAGCGTTGTGCTTAACACCGGGGAGCTGTTTTTT. This encodes CASVVLNTGELFF.

The table lists this clone with a count of one. The J gene is TRBJ1-4, the V gene TRBV9, with 7 bases identical to TRBD1. The V segment lost 3 bases and the J segment 7 bases; nucleotides outside the gene matches: 12. The CDR3 runs to 16 residues. The germline gives CDR1 SGDLS, CDR2 YYNGEE. CDR3 in DNA: TGTGCCAGCAGCGCAGGCGGACAGGTTGGAAGTGAAAAACTGTTTTTT. It codes for CASSAGGQVGSEKLFF.

This clone was seen a single time. V and J are TRBV10-3 and TRBJ2-5; 8 bases fit TRBD2. Germline CDR1 is ENHRY and CDR2 is SYGVKD. This CDR3 is built from 17 residues. The junction had 16 bases not matched to a gene; V was cut back by 10 bases and J by 0 bases. The CDR3 DNA reads as TGTGCCACCTCCGGGACTAGAGGGCGAGAGCACCAAGAGACCCAGTACTTC. Its translation is CATSGTRGREHQETQYF.